The clone carrying this TCR beta chain has a handful of counts. The antigen remains unidentified. The CDR3 totals 13 residues. Trimming removed 7 bases at V and 5 bases at J, with 15 bases between. Germline assignment: CDR1 DFQATT and CDR2 SNEGSKA (reference sequence). This sample stems from a study of identical twins. Findings and limits, study-wide: Zero-insertion analyses could be partly confounded by invariant MAIT and iNKT cells.

TCRdb recomputed calls from the 5' RACE reads with MiXCR, one row per CDR3 protein. The profile shows about 900,000 distinct CDR3 sequences, more than 9% of them singletons. Separately, the same data were catalogued under a study of yellow fever vaccine responses in identical twins.

The origin of this receptor is a woman aged 18-30 years in good health. The chain joins TRBV20-1 to TRBJ2-4, with a weak D call TRBD2 (7 bases). The material sequenced was PBMCs. The CDR3 reads CSVWGGSQNIQYF. The CDR3 DNA sequence: TGCAGTGTCTGGGGGGGCTCCCAAAACATTCAGTACTTC.